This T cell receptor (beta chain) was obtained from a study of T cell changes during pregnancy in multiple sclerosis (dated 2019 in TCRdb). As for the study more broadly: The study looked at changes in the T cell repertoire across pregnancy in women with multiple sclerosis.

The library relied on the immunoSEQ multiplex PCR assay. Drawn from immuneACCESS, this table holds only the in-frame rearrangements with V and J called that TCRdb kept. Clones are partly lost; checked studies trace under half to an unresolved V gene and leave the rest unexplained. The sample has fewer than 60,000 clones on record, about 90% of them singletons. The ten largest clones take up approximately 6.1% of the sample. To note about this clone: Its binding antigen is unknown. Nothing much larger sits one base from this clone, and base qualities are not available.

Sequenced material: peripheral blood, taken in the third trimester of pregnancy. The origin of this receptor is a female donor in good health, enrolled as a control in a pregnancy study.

DNA sequence: TGTGCTAGTCGACTAGCGGGGGGCAATGAGCAGTTCTTC. Its protein product is CASRLAGGNEQFF. The chain uses TRBV12-5 and TRBJ2-1; 13 nucleotides in the junction match TRBD2. From cysteine to phenylalanine, the CDR3 is 13 amino acids long. The only DNA kept is the CDR3, 39 bases in frame from the first base. Unmatched junction bases come to 1, with V trimmed by 8 bases and J by 6 bases. Via the germline V gene, CDR1 is LGHNT and CDR2 FRNRAP.